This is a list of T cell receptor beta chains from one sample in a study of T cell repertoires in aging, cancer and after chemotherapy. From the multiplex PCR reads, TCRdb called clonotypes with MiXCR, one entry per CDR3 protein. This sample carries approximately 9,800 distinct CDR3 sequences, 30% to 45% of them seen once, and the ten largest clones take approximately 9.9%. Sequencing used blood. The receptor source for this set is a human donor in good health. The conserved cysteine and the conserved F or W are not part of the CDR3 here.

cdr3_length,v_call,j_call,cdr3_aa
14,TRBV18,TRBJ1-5,ASSPQSDRGNQPQH
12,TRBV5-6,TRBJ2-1,ASSLDGLGNEQF
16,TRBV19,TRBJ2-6,ASSTREWVGSGANVLT
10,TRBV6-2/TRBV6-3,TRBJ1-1,ASSYWGSEAF
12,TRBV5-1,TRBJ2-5,ASSTTGTGETQY
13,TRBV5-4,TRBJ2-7,ASSPAPAGGYEQY
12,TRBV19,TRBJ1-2,ASSIVGTDYGYT
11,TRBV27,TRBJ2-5,ASSLVATETQY
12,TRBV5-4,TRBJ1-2,ASSLAGVNYGYT
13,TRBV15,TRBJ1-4,ATSRGADSNEKLF
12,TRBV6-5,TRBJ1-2,ASSYGTGGYGYT
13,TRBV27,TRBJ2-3,ASSLGRIPSDTQY
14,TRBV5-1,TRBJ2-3,ASSLGLDKYTDTQY
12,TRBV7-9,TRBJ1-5,ASSAQTGNQPQH
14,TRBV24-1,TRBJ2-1,ATSDPGGDRNNEQF
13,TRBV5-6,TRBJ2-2,ASSPRTGITGELF
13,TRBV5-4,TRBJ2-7,ASSHVRDSSYEQY
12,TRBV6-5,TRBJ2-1,ASSRTSHYNEQF
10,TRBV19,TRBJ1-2,ASRQGSYGYT
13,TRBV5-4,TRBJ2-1,ASSLDRGPYNEQF
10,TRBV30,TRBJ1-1,AWSGRGTEAF
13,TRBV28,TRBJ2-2,ASSLESGGTGELF
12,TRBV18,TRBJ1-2,ASSPPGTGFGYT